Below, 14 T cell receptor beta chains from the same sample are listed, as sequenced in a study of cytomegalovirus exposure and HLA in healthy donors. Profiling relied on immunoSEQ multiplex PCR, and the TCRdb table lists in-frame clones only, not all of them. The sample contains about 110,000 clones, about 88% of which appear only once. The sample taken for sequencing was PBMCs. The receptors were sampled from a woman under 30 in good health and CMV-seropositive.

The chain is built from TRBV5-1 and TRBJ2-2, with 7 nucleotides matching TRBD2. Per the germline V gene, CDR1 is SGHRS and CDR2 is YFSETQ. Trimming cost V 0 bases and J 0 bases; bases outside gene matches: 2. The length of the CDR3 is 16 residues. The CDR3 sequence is CASSLATSSNTGELFF. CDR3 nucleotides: TGCGCCAGCAGCTTGGCGACTAGCTCGAACACCGGGGAGCTGTTTTTT.

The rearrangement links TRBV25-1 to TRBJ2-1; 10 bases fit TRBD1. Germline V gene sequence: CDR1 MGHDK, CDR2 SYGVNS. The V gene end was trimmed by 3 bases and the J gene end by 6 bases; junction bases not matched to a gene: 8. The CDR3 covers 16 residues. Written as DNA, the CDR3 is TGTGCCAGCAGTGATCCGACAGGGGGCTTTTTCAATGAGCAGTTCTTC. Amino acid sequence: CASSDPTGGFFNEQFF.

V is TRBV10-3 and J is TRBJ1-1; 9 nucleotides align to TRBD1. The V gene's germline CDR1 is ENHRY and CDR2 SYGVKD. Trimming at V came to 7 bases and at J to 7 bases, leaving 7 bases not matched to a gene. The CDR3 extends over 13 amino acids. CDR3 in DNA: TGTGCCATCATAGACACAGGGGGCCGTGAAGCTTTCTTT. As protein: CAIIDTGGREAFF.

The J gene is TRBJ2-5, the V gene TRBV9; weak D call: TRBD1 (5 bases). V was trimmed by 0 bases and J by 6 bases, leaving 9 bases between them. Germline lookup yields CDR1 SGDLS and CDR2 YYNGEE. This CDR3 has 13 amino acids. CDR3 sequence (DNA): TGTGCCAGCAGCGTAGCGCAGGGCCAGACCCAGTACTTC. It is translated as CASSVAQGQTQYF. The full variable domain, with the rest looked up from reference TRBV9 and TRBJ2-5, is DSGVTQTPKHLITATGQRVTLRCSPRSGDLSVYWYQQSLDQGLQFLIQYYNGEERAKGNILERFSAQQFPDLHSELNLSSLELGDSALYFCASSVAQGQTQYFGPGTRLLVL.

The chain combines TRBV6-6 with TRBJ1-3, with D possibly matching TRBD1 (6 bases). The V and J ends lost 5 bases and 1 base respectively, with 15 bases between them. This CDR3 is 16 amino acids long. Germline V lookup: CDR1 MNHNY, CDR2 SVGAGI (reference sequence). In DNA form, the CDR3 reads TGTGCCAGCAGTACCTCGGGGGGCGGTTCTGGAAACACCATATATTTT. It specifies CASSTSGGGSGNTIYF.

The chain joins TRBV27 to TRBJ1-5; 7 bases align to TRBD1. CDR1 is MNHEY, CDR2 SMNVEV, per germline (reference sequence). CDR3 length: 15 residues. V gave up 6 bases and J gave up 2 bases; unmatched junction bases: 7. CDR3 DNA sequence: TGTGCCAGCAGGTACAGGGGATACGGCAATCAGCCCCAGCATTTT. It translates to CASRYRGYGNQPQHF.

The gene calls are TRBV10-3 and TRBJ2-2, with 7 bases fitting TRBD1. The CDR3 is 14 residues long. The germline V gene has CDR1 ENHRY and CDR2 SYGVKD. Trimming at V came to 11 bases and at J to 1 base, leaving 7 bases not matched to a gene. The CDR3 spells CASRGGLNTGELFF. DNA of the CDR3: TGTGCCTCCCGAGGGGGCTTGAACACCGGGGAGCTGTTTTTT.

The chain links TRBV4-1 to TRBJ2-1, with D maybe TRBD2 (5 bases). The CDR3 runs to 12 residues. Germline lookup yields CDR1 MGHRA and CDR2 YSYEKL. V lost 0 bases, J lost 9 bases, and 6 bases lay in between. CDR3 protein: CASSQDGSEQFF. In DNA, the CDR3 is TGCGCCAGCAGCCAAGATGGGAGTGAGCAGTTCTTC.

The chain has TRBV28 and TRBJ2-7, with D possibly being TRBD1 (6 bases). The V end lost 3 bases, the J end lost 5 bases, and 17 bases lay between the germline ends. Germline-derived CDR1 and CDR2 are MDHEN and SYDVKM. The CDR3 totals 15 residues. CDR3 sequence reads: CASSFALRGGDEQYF. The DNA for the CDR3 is TGTGCCAGCAGTTTCGCCCTCCGAGGGGGAGACGAGCAGTACTTC.

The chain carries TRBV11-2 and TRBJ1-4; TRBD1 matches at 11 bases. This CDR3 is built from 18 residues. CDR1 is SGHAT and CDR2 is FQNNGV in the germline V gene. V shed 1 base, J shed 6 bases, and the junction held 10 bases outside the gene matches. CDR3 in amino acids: CASSLARTGGGYDEKLFF. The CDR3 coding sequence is TGTGCCAGCAGCTTAGCGAGGACAGGGGGCGGTTATGATGAAAAACTGTTTTTT.

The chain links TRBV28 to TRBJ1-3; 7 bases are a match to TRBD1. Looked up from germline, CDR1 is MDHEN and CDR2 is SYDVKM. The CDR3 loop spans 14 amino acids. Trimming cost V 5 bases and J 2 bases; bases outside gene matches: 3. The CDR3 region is CASSPQGTGNTIYF. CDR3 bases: TGTGCCAGCAGTCCACAGGGGACTGGAAACACCATATATTTT. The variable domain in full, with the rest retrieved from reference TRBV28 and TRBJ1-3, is DVKVTQSSRYLVKRTGEKVFLECVQDMDHENMFWYRQDPGLGLRLIYFSYDVKMKEKGDIPEGYSVSREKKERFSLILESASTNQTSMYLCASSPQGTGNTIYFGEGSWLTVV.

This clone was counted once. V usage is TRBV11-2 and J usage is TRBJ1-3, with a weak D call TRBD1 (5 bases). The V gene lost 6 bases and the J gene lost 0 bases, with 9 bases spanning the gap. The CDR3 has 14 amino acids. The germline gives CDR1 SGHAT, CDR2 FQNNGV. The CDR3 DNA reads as TGTGCCAGCAGGGGGCTAAGCTCTGGAAACACCATATATTTT. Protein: CASRGLSSGNTIYF.

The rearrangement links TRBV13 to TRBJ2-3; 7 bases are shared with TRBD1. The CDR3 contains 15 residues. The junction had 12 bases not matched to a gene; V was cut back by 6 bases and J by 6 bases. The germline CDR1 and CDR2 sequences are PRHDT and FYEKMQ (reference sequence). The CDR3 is CASSPWTGTRDTQYF. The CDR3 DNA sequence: TGTGCCAGCAGTCCCTGGACAGGAACTCGGGATACGCAGTATTTT.

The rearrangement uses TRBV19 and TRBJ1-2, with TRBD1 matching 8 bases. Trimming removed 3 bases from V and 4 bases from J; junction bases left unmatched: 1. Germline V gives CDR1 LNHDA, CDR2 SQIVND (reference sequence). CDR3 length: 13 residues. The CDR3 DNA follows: TGTGCCAGTAGTATCGGACAGGGCTATGGCTACACCTTC. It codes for CASSIGQGYGYTF.